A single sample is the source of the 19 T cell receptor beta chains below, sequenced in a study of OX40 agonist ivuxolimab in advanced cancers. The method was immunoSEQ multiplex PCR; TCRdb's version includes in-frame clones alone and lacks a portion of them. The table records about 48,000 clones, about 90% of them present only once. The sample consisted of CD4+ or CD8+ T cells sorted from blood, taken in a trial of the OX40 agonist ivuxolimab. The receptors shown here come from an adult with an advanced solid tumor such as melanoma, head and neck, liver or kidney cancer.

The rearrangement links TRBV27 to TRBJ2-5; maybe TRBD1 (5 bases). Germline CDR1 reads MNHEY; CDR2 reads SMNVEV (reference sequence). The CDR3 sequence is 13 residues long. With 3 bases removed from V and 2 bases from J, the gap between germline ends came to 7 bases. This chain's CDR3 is CASSFQGQETQYF. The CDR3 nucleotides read TGTGCCAGCAGTTTTCAGGGACAAGAGACCCAGTACTTC.

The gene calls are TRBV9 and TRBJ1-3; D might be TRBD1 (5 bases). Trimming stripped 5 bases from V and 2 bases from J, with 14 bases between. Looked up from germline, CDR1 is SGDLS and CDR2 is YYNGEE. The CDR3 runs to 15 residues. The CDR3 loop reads CASSISGIPGNTIYF. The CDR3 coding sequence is TGTGCCAGCAGTATCTCAGGGATCCCTGGAAACACCATATATTTT.

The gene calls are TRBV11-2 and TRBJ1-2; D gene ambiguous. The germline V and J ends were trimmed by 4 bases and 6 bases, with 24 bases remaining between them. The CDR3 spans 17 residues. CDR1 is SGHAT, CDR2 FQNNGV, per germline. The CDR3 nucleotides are TGTGCCAGCAGCTCTCCCCCGTGGCGGAAGGGAGGTGATGGCTACACCTTC. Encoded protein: CASSSPPWRKGGDGYTF.

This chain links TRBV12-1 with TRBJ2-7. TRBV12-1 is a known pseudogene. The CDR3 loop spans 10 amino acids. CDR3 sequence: CASSFHEQYF. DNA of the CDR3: TGTGCCAGCAGCTTCCACGAGCAGTACTTC.

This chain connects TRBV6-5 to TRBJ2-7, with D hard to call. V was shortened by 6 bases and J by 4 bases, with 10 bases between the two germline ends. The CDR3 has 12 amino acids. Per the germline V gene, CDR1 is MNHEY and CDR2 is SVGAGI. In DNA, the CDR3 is TGTGCCAGCAGCCAGGACGGGTACGAGCAGTACTTC. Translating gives CASSQDGYEQYF.

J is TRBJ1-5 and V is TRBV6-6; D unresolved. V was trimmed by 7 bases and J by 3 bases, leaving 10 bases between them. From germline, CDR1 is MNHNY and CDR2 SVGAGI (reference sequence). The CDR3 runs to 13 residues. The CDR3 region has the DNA TGTGCCAGCACCCATGGTGTCAATCAGCCCCAGCATTTT. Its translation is CASTHGVNQPQHF.

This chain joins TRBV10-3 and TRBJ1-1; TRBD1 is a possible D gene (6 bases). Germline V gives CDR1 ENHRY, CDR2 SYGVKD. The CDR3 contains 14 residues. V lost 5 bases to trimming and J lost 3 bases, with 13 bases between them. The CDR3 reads CAISSPWTDTEAFF. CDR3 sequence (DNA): TGTGCCATCAGTTCCCCTTGGACAGACACTGAAGCTTTCTTT.

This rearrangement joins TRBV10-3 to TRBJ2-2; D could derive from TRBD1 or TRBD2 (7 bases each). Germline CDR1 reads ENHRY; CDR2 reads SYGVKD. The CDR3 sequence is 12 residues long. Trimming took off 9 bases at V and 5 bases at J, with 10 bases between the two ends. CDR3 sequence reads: CAIQGGTGELFF. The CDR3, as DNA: TGTGCCATTCAGGGGGGGACCGGGGAGCTGTTTTTT.

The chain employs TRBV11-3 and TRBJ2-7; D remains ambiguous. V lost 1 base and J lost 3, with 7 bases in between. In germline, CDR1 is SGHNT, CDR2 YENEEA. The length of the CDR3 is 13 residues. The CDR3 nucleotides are TGTGCCAGCAGCTTAGCTCCCGGCTACGAGCAGTACTTC. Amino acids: CASSLAPGYEQYF. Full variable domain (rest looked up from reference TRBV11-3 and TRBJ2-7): EAGVVQSPRYKIIEKKQPVAFWCNPISGHNTLYWYLQNLGQGPELLIRYENEEAVDDSQLPKDRFSAERLKGVDSTLKIQPAELGDSAVYLCASSLAPGYEQYFGPGTRLTVT.

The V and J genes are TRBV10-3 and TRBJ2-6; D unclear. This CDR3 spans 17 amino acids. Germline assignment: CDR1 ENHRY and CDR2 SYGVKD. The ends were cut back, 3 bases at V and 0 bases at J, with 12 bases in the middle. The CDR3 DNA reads TGTGCCATCAGTGATGAGGTCAGTCACTCTGGGGCCAACGTCCTGACTTTC. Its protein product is CAISDEVSHSGANVLTF.

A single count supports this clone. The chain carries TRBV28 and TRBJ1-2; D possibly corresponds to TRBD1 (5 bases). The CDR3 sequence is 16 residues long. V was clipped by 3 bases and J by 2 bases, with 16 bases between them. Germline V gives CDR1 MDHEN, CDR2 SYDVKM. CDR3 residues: CASSFSAREGNYGYTF. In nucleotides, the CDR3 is TGTGCCAGCAGTTTTTCCGCTCGTGAGGGGAACTATGGCTACACCTTC.

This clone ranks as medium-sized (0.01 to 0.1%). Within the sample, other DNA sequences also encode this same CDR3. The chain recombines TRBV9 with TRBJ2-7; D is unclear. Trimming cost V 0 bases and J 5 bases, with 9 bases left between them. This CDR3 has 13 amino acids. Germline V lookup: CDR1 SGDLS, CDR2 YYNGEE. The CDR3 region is CASSVELGNEQYF. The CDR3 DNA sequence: TGTGCCAGCAGCGTAGAGTTGGGGAACGAGCAGTACTTC.

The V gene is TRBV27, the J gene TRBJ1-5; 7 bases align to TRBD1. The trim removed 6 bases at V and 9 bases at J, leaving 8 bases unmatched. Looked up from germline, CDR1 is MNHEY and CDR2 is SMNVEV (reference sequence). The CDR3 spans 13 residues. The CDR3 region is CASSLTGLGPQHF. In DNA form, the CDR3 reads TGTGCCAGCAGCCTGACAGGGTTAGGGCCCCAGCATTTT.

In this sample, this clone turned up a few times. The CDR3: CASSVASSYEQYF. The CDR3 bases are TGTGCCAGCAGCGTAGCCTCGTCCTACGAGCAGTACTTC. This sequence joins TRBV9 and TRBJ2-7; D is undetermined. Germline assignment: CDR1 SGDLS and CDR2 YYNGEE. The ends were cut back, 0 bases at V and 1 base at J, with 5 bases in the middle. The CDR3 consists of 13 residues.

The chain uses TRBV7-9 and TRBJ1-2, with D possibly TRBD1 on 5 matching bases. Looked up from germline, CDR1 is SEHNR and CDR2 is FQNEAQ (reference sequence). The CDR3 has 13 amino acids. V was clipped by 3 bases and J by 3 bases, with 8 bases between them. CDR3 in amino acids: CASSLGQHYGYTF. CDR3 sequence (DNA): TGTGCCAGCAGCTTGGGGCAACACTATGGCTACACCTTC.

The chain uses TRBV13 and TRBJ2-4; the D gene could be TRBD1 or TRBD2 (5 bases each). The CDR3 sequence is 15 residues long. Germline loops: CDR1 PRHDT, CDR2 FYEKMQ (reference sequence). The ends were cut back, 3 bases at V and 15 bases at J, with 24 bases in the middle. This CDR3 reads CASSFGKEPGTGSYF. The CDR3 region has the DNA TGTGCCAGCAGCTTCGGAAAGGAACCCGGGACCGGCTCGTACTTC.

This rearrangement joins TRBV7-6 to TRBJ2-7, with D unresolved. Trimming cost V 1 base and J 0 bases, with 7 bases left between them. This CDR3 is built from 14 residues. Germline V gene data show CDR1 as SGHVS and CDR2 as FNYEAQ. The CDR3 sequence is CASSLGQSSYEQYF. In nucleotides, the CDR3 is TGTGCCAGCAGCTTAGGGCAGTCCTCCTACGAGCAGTACTTC.

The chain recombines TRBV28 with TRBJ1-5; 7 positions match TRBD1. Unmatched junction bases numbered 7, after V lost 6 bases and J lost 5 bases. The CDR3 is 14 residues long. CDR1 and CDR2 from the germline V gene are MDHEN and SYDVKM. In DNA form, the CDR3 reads TGTGCCAGCAGCAATCAGGGGGTAGATCAGCCCCAGCATTTT. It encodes CASSNQGVDQPQHF.

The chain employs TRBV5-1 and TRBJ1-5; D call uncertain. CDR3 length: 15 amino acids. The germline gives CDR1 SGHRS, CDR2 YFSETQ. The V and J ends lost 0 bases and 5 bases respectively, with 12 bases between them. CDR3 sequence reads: CASSLGESDHQPQHF. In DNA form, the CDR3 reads TGCGCCAGCAGCTTGGGGGAGTCAGATCATCAGCCCCAGCATTTT.